The source of this TCR beta chain is a study of sequential checkpoint blockade in melanoma. Study overall: Arm A got nivolumab then ipilimumab; arm B the reverse, 1:1.

Sample treatment: randomized to nivolumab then ipilimumab (arm A) or the reverse (arm B). None of the patients previously received DNA-damaging chemotherapy. Sorted cells were live CD3+CD8+, lacking CD19 and CD56, from PBMCs. Measured with immunoSEQ multiplex PCR; TCRdb has only the in-frame clones, and not every one. The data contain around 13,000 clones, over 65% of them singletons. A few counts support this clone. Germline V gene data show CDR1 as LNHDA and CDR2 as SQIVND (reference sequence). This CDR3 is 15 amino acids long. Trimming pared 0 bases from V and 5 bases from J, leaving 11 bases between.

The TCR sequence derives from a human donor with melanoma. The sequencing here drew on CD8+ T cells sorted from blood (inferred from file names), taken from a patient given nivolumab and ipilimumab in sequence. The chain couples TRBV19 to TRBJ2-1; weak D call: TRBD2 (6 bases). The CDR3 loop reads CASSIEASENNEQFF. The DNA of the CDR3 is TGTGCCAGTAGTATAGAGGCTAGCGAAAACAATGAGCAGTTCTTC.